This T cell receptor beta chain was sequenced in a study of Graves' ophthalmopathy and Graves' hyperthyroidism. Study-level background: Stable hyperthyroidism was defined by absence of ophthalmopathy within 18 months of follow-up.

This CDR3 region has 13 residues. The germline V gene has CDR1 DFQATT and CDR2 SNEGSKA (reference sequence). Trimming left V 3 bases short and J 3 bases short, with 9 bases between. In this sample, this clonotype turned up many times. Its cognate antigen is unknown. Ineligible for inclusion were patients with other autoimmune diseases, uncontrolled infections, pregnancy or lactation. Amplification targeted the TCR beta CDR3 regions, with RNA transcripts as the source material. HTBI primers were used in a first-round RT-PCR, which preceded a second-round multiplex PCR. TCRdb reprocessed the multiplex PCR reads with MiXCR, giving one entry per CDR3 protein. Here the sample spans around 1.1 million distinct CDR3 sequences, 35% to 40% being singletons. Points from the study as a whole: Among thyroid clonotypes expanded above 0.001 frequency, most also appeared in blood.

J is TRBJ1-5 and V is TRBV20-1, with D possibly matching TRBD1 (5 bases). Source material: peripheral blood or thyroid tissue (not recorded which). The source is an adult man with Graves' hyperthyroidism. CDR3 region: CSASRRDNQPQHF. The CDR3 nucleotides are TGCAGTGCTAGTCGCAGGGACAATCAGCCCCAGCATTTT.